Sequencing of this TCR beta chain was carried out in a study of long-term antiretroviral therapy in people with HIV. With 2 bases clipped from V and 2 bases from J, the junction kept 5 bases outside the gene matches. The CDR3 spans 16 residues. CDR1 is SEHNR and CDR2 is FQNEAQ in the germline V gene (reference sequence). The immunoSEQ assay was v3.0, run at survey level. Repertoires were generated with immunoSEQ multiplex PCR, while TCRdb's copy carries only in-frame clones and drops some. This repertoire shows around 30,000 clones, approximately 95% found once; its top ten account for over 7%. The chain links TRBV7-9 to TRBJ2-2, with 7 bases that match TRBD1. This TCR came from a man aged 30 to 39 with HIV. The sample here was unsorted PBMCs, taken 5.3 years after starting antiretroviral therapy. Here the CDR3 reads CASSLTGVLNTGELFF. CDR3 sequence (DNA): TGTGCCAGCAGCTTAACAGGGGTCCTTAACACCGGGGAGCTGTTTTTT.